A single sample gave rise to the 18 T cell receptor beta chains below, sequenced in a study of T cells in localized non-small cell lung cancer. Some clones are missing from TCRdb's copy, which holds only in-frame ones; the method was immunoSEQ multiplex PCR. The data show nearly 40,000 clones, around 90% seen once. The sample was peripheral blood, taken before any cancer treatment. The receptors were sampled from a man aged 18-49 years with stage I lung adenocarcinoma.

This chain connects TRBV5-5 to TRBJ1-6; a weak D match, TRBD1 (6 bases). This CDR3 region has 15 residues. V was cut by 1 base and J by 6 bases, with 11 bases left in between. Looked up from germline, CDR1 is SGHKS and CDR2 is YYEKEE (reference sequence). CDR3: CASSLLGQTNSPLHF. CDR3 coding DNA: TGTGCCAGCAGCTTGCTTGGACAGACTAATTCACCCCTCCACTTT.

The chain links TRBV5-1 to TRBJ2-5; maybe TRBD1 (6 bases). V gave up 4 bases and J gave up 1 base, with 11 bases separating them. The CDR3 has 14 residues. Germline CDR1 and CDR2: SGHRS and YFSETQ. The CDR3 region has the DNA TGCGCCAGCAGCCCGGGACAACCCCAAGAGACCCAGTACTTC. Residues: CASSPGQPQETQYF.

This clone has only a few counts. This sequence joins TRBV4-2 and TRBJ2-3; D is unresolved. The germline V gene has CDR1 LGHNA and CDR2 YNFKEQ. V was shortened by 0 bases and J by 8 bases, with 12 bases between the two germline ends. This CDR3 contains 14 residues. The DNA for the CDR3 is TGTGCCAGCAGCCAAGACCACTCTACGTCTACGCAGTATTTT. It yields the protein CASSQDHSTSTQYF.

As for this clone: The junction does not match germline at one end; this may be a read error. The rearrangement uses TRBV6-9 and TRBJ1-5, with TRBD1 identical over 11 bases. The length of the CDR3 is 15 residues. Germline V gene data show CDR1 as MNHGY and CDR2 as SVAAGI. The CDR3 bases are TGCGCCAGCAGTGGGACAGGGGGGTCAAATCAGCCCCAGCATTTT. Translating it yields CASSGTGGSNQPQHF.

The chain is built from TRBV6-1 and TRBJ2-2; 9 bases fit TRBD1. This CDR3 contains 14 residues. Germline V gene lookup returns CDR1 MNHNS and CDR2 SASEGT. The J segment lost 6 bases and the V segment lost 5 bases, leaving 4 bases of the junction unmatched. CDR3 sequence (DNA): TGTGCCAGCAGTCGGGACAGGGTATCCGGGGAGCTGTTTTTT. This translates into CASSRDRVSGELFF.

This CDR3 reads CASSLGGVSTDTQYF. The CDR3 DNA sequence: TGTGCCAGCAGCTTAGGCGGGGTTAGCACAGATACGCAGTATTTT. The gene calls are TRBV7-9 and TRBJ2-3, with D perhaps TRBD2 (6 bases). CDR1 and CDR2 (germline): SEHNR, FQNEAQ (reference sequence). This CDR3 region has 15 residues. Trimming took off 1 base at V and 0 bases at J, with 8 bases between the two ends.

The rearrangement links TRBV7-2 to TRBJ2-7; D remains unclear. V lost 1 base and J 2 bases, leaving 9 bases between the germline ends. The CDR3 has 14 residues. Germline V gives CDR1 SGHTA, CDR2 FQGNSA. The DNA of the CDR3 is TGTGCCAGCAGCTTAGGCGGTCTCACCTACGAGCAGTACTTC. It encodes CASSLGGLTYEQYF.

With respect to this clone: Relative to the germline gene, one junction end is altered; a read error may explain this. DNA of the CDR3: TGCAGTGGGACAGGCGATGGGGTGTGGGGTTTT. This codes for CSGTGDGVWGF. The chain employs TRBV20-1 and TRBJ1-4; TRBD1 aligns across 7 bases. This CDR3 spans 11 amino acids. In germline, CDR1 is DFQATT, CDR2 SNEGSKA (reference sequence).

This clone was seen only once. CDR3 DNA: TGTGCCAGCAGCCCATTAGCGGGGGGCGGGGATACGCAGTATTTT. Amino acids: CASSPLAGGGDTQYF. The rearrangement uses TRBV7-7 and TRBJ2-3; the match to TRBD2 covers 10 bases. The CDR3 is made up of 15 amino acids. Germline values: CDR1 SSHAT, CDR2 FNYEAQ (reference sequence). After removal of 5 bases from V and 6 bases from J, the junction contained 8 bases not matched to a gene.

V usage is TRBV5-1 and J usage is TRBJ1-5; D remains ambiguous. CDR1 is SGHRS, CDR2 YFSETQ, per germline. V lost 4 bases, J lost 3 bases, and 8 bases lay in between. The CDR3 is 13 residues long. The CDR3: CASSPDNNQPQHF. The CDR3 DNA follows: TGCGCCAGCAGCCCAGATAACAATCAGCCCCAGCATTTT. Looking up the rest from reference TRBV5-1 and TRBJ1-5 gives the full variable domain: KAGVTQTPRYLIKTRGQQVTLSCSPISGHRSVSWYQQTPGQGLQFLFEYFSETQRNKGNFPGRFSGRQFSNSRSEMNVSTLELGDSALYLCASSPDNNQPQHFGDGTRLSIL.

This chain links TRBV21-1 with TRBJ2-3; TRBD1 reflects the table's D call only, with no check against the DNA. TRBV21-1 is listed as a pseudogene. The CDR3 spans 16 residues. The CDR3 here is CASSKGGQGGRYTQYF. CDR3 bases: TGTGCCAGCAGCAAAGGGGGGCAGGGTGGGAGATATACGCAGTATTTT.

This sequence joins TRBV7-9 and TRBJ1-2; D possibly corresponds to TRBD1 (6 bases). Germline lookup yields CDR1 SEHNR and CDR2 FQNEAQ (reference sequence). V was cut by 5 bases and J by 2 bases, with 12 bases left in between. The CDR3 is made up of 14 amino acids. CDR3 protein: CASSEMGGNYGYTF. The CDR3 nucleotides read TGTGCCAGCAGCGAGATGGGGGGCAACTATGGCTACACCTTC.

In this sample, this clone turned up a few times. This chain uses TRBV9 with TRBJ1-3, with 11 bases that match TRBD1. Germline-derived CDR1 and CDR2 are SGDLS and YYNGEE. This CDR3 has 17 residues. The J segment lost 1 base and the V segment lost 3 bases, leaving 6 bases of the junction unmatched. This CDR3 reads CASSAGGQGVSGNTIYF. The CDR3 DNA reads as TGTGCCAGCAGCGCCGGGGGACAGGGGGTTTCTGGAAACACCATATATTTT.

The chain couples TRBV11-3 to TRBJ2-7; D is perhaps TRBD1 (5 bases). Germline V gene sequence: CDR1 SGHNT, CDR2 YENEEA. The CDR3 sequence is 13 residues long. V shed 5 bases and J shed 1 base, with 9 bases lying between them. The CDR3 reads CASSRTGSYEQYF. The CDR3 DNA is TGTGCCAGCAGCCGAACAGGATCCTACGAGCAGTACTTC.

This sequence joins TRBV5-6 and TRBJ2-5; the D gene is possibly TRBD2 (7 bases). CDR3 length: 15 residues. V shed 2 bases and J shed 5 bases, with 16 bases lying between them. Germline CDR1 and CDR2: SGHDT and YYEEEE. CDR3: CASSFSGGPRETQYF. The DNA for the CDR3 is TGTGCCAGCAGCTTTTCGGGGGGCCCCAGGGAGACCCAGTACTTC.

The V call is TRBV7-8, the J call TRBJ1-1, with no clear D. This CDR3 is 15 amino acids long. The germline V gene has CDR1 SGHVS and CDR2 FQNEAQ. The V end lost 5 bases, the J end lost 1 base, and 14 bases lay between the germline ends. CDR3 sequence (DNA): TGTGCCAGCAGCGCTTATAACCGAGAGAACACTGAAGCTTTCTTT. The encoded protein is CASSAYNRENTEAFF.

This clone was observed a handful of times. The chain carries TRBV28 and TRBJ1-2; D may be TRBD1 (6 bases). Germline V lookup: CDR1 MDHEN, CDR2 SYDVKM. The ends were cut back, 4 bases at V and 5 bases at J, with 17 bases in the middle. The CDR3 loop spans 15 amino acids. CDR3 amino acids: CASSSTGFVQYGYTF. The CDR3 bases are TGTGCCAGCAGTTCTACAGGGTTTGTCCAATATGGCTACACCTTC.

The chain is built from TRBV9 and TRBJ2-3, with D unclear. The CDR3 totals 15 residues. Per the germline V gene, CDR1 is SGDLS and CDR2 is YYNGEE. V lost 0 bases to trimming and J lost 2 bases, with 10 bases between them. CDR3 DNA: TGTGCCAGCAGCGTAGATGGGCAGACCACAGATACGCAGTATTTT. Translation: CASSVDGQTTDTQYF.